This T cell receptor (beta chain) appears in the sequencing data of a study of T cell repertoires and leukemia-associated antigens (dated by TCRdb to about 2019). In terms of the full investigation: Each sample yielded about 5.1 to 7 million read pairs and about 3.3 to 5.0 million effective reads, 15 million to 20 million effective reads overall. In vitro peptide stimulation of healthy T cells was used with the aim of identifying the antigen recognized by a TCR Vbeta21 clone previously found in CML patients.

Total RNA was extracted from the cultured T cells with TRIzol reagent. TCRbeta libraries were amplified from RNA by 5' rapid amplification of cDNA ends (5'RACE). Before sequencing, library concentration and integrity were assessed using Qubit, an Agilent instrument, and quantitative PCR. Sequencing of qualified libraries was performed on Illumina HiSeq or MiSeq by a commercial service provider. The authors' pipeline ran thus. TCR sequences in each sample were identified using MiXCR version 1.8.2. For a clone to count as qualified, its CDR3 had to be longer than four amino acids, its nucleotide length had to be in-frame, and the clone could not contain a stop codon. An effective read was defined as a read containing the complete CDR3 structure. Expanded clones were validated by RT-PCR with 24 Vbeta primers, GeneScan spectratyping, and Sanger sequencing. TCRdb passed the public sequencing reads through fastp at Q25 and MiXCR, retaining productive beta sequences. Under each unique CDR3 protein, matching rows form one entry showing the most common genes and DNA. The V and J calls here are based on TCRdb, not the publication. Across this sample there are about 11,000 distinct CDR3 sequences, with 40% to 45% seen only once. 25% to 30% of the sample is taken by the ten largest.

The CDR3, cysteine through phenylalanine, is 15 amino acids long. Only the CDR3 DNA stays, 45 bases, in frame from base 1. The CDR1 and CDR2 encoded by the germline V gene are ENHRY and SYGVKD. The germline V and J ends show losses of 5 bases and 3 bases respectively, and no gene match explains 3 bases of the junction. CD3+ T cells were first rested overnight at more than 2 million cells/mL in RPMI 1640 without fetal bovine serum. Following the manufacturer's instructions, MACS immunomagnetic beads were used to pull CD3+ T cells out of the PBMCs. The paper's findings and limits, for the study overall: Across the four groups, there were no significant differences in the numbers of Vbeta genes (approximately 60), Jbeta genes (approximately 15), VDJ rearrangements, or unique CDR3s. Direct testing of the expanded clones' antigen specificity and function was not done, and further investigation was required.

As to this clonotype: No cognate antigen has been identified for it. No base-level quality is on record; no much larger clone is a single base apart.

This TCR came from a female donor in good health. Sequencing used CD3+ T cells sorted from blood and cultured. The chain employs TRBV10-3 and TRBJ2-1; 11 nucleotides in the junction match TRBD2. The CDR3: CAISSTSGIYNEQFF. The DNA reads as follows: TGTGCCATCAGTTCGACTAGCGGGATCTACAATGAGCAGTTCTTC.